This record looks at one T cell receptor beta chain sequence and its context. Its antigen remains unidentified. Per-base qualities were not stored, and no clone one base away is much larger. Inclusive of the bounding cysteine and phenylalanine, the CDR3 is 17 residues long. Here the CDR3 DNA is all that survives: 51 bases in frame from base 1. At the junction V is shortened by 2 bases and J by 6 bases; bases outside the gene matches: 11. Taken from the germline V gene, the CDR1 and CDR2 loops are SGHTA and FQGTGA. Collaborating institutions collected whole blood in K2EDTA tubes following their own protocols. For TCRbeta analysis, collaborators shipped samples in one of three forms: frozen whole blood, isolated PBMCs, or DNA extracted from either of those sample types. The record originates from a study of blood T cell repertoires in COVID-19 (TCRdb year 2020). Concerning the study at large: Samples from collaborators originated in the United States, Italy and Spain and spanned both the acute and convalescent phases of COVID-19. The repertoires were made available in a free public database intended to serve as a resource for research on the immune response to SARS-CoV-2. The samples were drawn from the first 160 participants of the ongoing ImmuneRACE study and from more than 1,000 subjects provided by 6 global collaborators. The dataset comprised deeply sampled blood TCRbeta repertoires from subjects exposed to, actively infected with, or recovered from COVID-19. Nearly every sample came with metadata listing a de-identified subject ID, COVID-19 status, age in years and sex. The prospective study material was composed of cDNA or gDNA derived from T cells, B-cell-depleted T cells, or PBMCs. Where available, HLA class I and class II types were obtained from metadata supplied by the sample provider rather than from assay-based typing. Study-wide conclusions, independent of this receptor: The amount of clinical and demographic metadata varied by source and participant and was provided uncurated.

The immunoSEQ Assay, a bias-controlled multiplex PCR, was used to amplify TCRbeta CDR3 regions from genomic DNA. Turning to the authors' computational methods: Within the assay, amplification of reference gene primers was used to estimate how many nucleated cells each sample contained. To quantify the absolute abundance of each unique TCRbeta CDR3 rearrangement, sequence reads were collapsed and filtered. For each sample, productive Simpson clonality was calculated as the square root of Simpson's diversity index over productive rearrangements. In TCRdb, the immuneACCESS table is reduced to in-frame sequences with V and J assigned. These tables do not hold every clone; where another copy was compared, an unresolved V gene accounts for under half, and the others remain unexplained. The DNA was the basis for D and trimming; V, J and clone size are from that table. Recorded for this sample are around 68,000 clones; approximately 94% of them occurred a single time. The top ten constitute about 3% of the sample.

Sequences were obtained from peripheral blood. Recombination connected TRBV7-3 to TRBJ2-7, and 12 junctional nucleotides match TRBD1. The receptor comes from a man between 65 and 85 years old with active COVID-19. The base sequence is TGTGCCAGCAGCTTAGGAAAGGGACAGGGGGCGATTTCCGAGCAGTACTTC. The translation is CASSLGKGQGAISEQYF.